The rows below give T cell receptor beta chains drawn from one sample of a study of cytomegalovirus exposure and HLA in healthy donors. Using immunoSEQ multiplex PCR, the repertoire was profiled, and TCRdb retains in-frame clones only, with some absent. This repertoire shows roughly 65,000 clones, about 94% found once; its top ten account for about 4.1%. The specimen was PBMCs. The receptors shown here come from a man aged 18 to 29 in good health and CMV-seropositive. Each CDR3 is given with its conserved first and last residue. D genes are given only for firm matches. The size entry is marked missing in some rows and otherwise reads once, few, many or a size class.

j_call: TRBJ2-7; d_call: -; clone_size: -; v_call: TRBV14; cdr3_nt: TGTGCCAGCAGCCAAGTAGTCGACGAGCAGTACTTC; cdr3_aa: CASSQVVDEQYF
j_call: TRBJ1-5; d_call: -; clone_size: -; v_call: TRBV6-6; cdr3_nt: TGTGCCAGCAGTTGGGGTGAGGGGCCCCAGCATTTT; cdr3_aa: CASSWGEGPQHF
j_call: TRBJ2-2; d_call: TRBD1; clone_size: -; v_call: TRBV12-5; cdr3_nt: TGTGCTAGTGGTTTGGGACAGGGGGCTGGTACCGGGGAGCTGTTTTTT; cdr3_aa: CASGLGQGAGTGELFF
j_call: TRBJ2-5; d_call: TRBD1; clone_size: -; v_call: TRBV11-3; cdr3_nt: TGTGCCAGCAGCCCGGGACAGCAAGAGACCCAGTACTTC; cdr3_aa: CASSPGQQETQYF
j_call: TRBJ1-3; d_call: -; clone_size: -; v_call: TRBV6-5; cdr3_nt: TGTGCCAGCAGTTACGCGATCTCTGGAAACACCATATATTTT; cdr3_aa: CASSYAISGNTIYF
j_call: TRBJ1-2; d_call: TRBD1; clone_size: -; v_call: TRBV13; cdr3_nt: TGTGCCAGCAGCTTGGTACGCGAACCGGGACAGGGACCTTGGGCTAACTATGGCTACACCTTC; cdr3_aa: CASSLVREPGQGPWANYGYTF
j_call: TRBJ2-3; d_call: TRBD1; clone_size: -; v_call: TRBV7-3; cdr3_nt: TGTGCCAGCAGCCCGGGACAGGGCTTGACAGATACGCAGTATTTT; cdr3_aa: CASSPGQGLTDTQYF
j_call: TRBJ2-5; d_call: TRBD2; clone_size: -; v_call: TRBV30; cdr3_nt: TGTGCCTGGAGTGTAGGAGCGGGAGAGGGAGAGACCCAGTACTTC; cdr3_aa: CAWSVGAGEGETQYF
j_call: TRBJ2-6; d_call: -; clone_size: -; v_call: TRBV6-1; cdr3_nt: TGTGCCAGCAGTGACAGGGCGATCTCTGGGGCCAACGTCCTGACTTTC; cdr3_aa: CASSDRAISGANVLTF
j_call: TRBJ2-1; d_call: TRBD2; clone_size: -; v_call: TRBV11-2; cdr3_nt: TGTGCCAGCAGCTTAGCGTTTCGTAGCGGGAGGTTCTACAATGAGCAGTTCTTC; cdr3_aa: CASSLAFRSGRFYNEQFF
j_call: TRBJ1-3; d_call: -; clone_size: -; v_call: TRBV5-6; cdr3_nt: TGTGCCAGCAGCCAGGACAGAATAGCCTCTGGAAACACCATATATTTT; cdr3_aa: CASSQDRIASGNTIYF
j_call: TRBJ1-4; d_call: -; clone_size: -; v_call: TRBV2; cdr3_nt: TGTGCCAGCAGAGGACAGTCGACTAATGAAAAACTGTTTTTT; cdr3_aa: CASRGQSTNEKLFF
j_call: TRBJ1-2; d_call: TRBD1; clone_size: -; v_call: TRBV9; cdr3_nt: TGTGCCAGCAGCCCCGGGGCAGGGGGCGATTTGGACTATGGCTACACCTTC; cdr3_aa: CASSPGAGGDLDYGYTF
j_call: TRBJ2-3; d_call: -; clone_size: once; v_call: TRBV7-2; cdr3_nt: TGTGCCAGCAGCACAGGGTTGACACACACAGATACGCAGTATTTT; cdr3_aa: CASSTGLTHTDTQYF
j_call: TRBJ2-1; d_call: -; clone_size: -; v_call: TRBV7-3; cdr3_nt: TGTGCCAGCAGCGCAGGGGTTTCCAATGAGCAGTTCTTC; cdr3_aa: CASSAGVSNEQFF
j_call: TRBJ1-6; d_call: TRBD1; clone_size: -; v_call: TRBV30; cdr3_nt: TGTGCCTGGATCCAAGGGACAGGGAAAAGTTGGAATTCACCCCTCCACTTT; cdr3_aa: CAWIQGTGKSWNSPLHF
j_call: TRBJ1-2; d_call: -; clone_size: -; v_call: TRBV28; cdr3_nt: TGTGCCAGCAGAGACATGAACTATGGCTACACCTTC; cdr3_aa: CASRDMNYGYTF
j_call: TRBJ1-4; d_call: -; clone_size: -; v_call: TRBV28; cdr3_nt: TGTGCCAGCAGTTTCATAGGGAGGTCAGCTAATGAAAAACTGTTTTTT; cdr3_aa: CASSFIGRSANEKLFF
j_call: TRBJ2-7; d_call: TRBD1; clone_size: -; v_call: TRBV7-9; cdr3_nt: TGTGCCAGCAGCTATGGACAGGGGAGGCCCTACGAGCAGTACTTC; cdr3_aa: CASSYGQGRPYEQYF
j_call: TRBJ2-5; d_call: TRBD2; clone_size: -; v_call: TRBV2; cdr3_nt: TGTGCCAGCAGTGTCGGGGGGGGAGAGACCCAGTACTTC; cdr3_aa: CASSVGGGETQYF
j_call: TRBJ2-7; d_call: TRBD1; clone_size: -; v_call: TRBV6-6; cdr3_nt: TGTGCCAGCAGCCCGACCAGGGGGAACCTCTTTTACGAGCAGTACTTC; cdr3_aa: CASSPTRGNLFYEQYF
j_call: TRBJ2-2; d_call: -; clone_size: once; v_call: TRBV4-3; cdr3_nt: TGCGCCAGCAGCCAAGAAGAGGACGGGGAGCTGTTTTTT; cdr3_aa: CASSQEEDGELFF
j_call: TRBJ2-5; d_call: -; clone_size: -; v_call: TRBV7-8; cdr3_nt: TGTGCCAGCAGCTTATCGAGGACAGTCTTGCAAGAGACCCAGTACTTC; cdr3_aa: CASSLSRTVLQETQYF
j_call: TRBJ1-1; d_call: -; clone_size: -; v_call: TRBV10-3; cdr3_nt: TGTGCCATCAGTGAACAGGCGGACACTGAAGCTTTCTTT; cdr3_aa: CAISEQADTEAFF
j_call: TRBJ2-1; d_call: TRBD1; clone_size: -; v_call: TRBV28; cdr3_nt: TGTGCCAGCAAAAGGCGTCACCGAGGACAGGTAAACAATGAGCAGTTCTTC; cdr3_aa: CASKRRHRGQVNNEQFF
j_call: TRBJ2-7; d_call: TRBD1; clone_size: -; v_call: TRBV5-6; cdr3_nt: TGTGCCAGCAGCTTCAGGACAGGACCGAATTACGAGCAGTACTTC; cdr3_aa: CASSFRTGPNYEQYF
j_call: TRBJ1-3; d_call: -; clone_size: -; v_call: TRBV18; cdr3_nt: TGTGCCAGCTCACCACCCTTACCGGGGAACACCATATATTTT; cdr3_aa: CASSPPLPGNTIYF
j_call: TRBJ2-1; d_call: -; clone_size: -; v_call: TRBV5-1; cdr3_nt: TGCGCCAGCAAGGGGGACTCCTACAATGAGCAGTTCTTC; cdr3_aa: CASKGDSYNEQFF
j_call: TRBJ1-5; d_call: -; clone_size: -; v_call: TRBV6-1; cdr3_nt: TGTGCCAGCATCGACAGTGGAGGGGATCAGCCCCAGCATTTT; cdr3_aa: CASIDSGGDQPQHF
j_call: TRBJ1-2; d_call: -; clone_size: -; v_call: TRBV6-5; cdr3_nt: TGTGCCAGCAGTTACTCGATAGGCGGGAATGAGGATGGCTACACCTTC; cdr3_aa: CASSYSIGGNEDGYTF
j_call: TRBJ1-1; d_call: -; clone_size: -; v_call: TRBV6-1; cdr3_nt: TGTGCCAGCAGTGAATGGGTAGCGGGGTCTGAAGCTTTCTTT; cdr3_aa: CASSEWVAGSEAFF
j_call: TRBJ2-4; d_call: -; clone_size: -; v_call: TRBV7-2; cdr3_nt: TGTGCCAGCGGATATGACAGGGAGGATACAAAAAACATTCAGTACTTC; cdr3_aa: CASGYDREDTKNIQYF
j_call: TRBJ2-6; d_call: TRBD1; clone_size: -; v_call: TRBV15; cdr3_nt: TGTGCCACCAGCAGACCAATAAGGGACAGGGATCGCGGGGCCAACGTCCTGACTTTC; cdr3_aa: CATSRPIRDRDRGANVLTF
j_call: TRBJ2-7; d_call: -; clone_size: -; v_call: TRBV28; cdr3_nt: TGTGCCAGCTCCAGGGGGGCCTACGAGCAGTACTTC; cdr3_aa: CASSRGAYEQYF